The 7 T cell receptor beta chains reported below all come from one sample, sequenced in a study of CD8 T cell repertoires and HIV-1 epitope variants (dated by TCRdb to about 2020). Their antigens are not known. To prepare the library, the immunoSEQ multiplex PCR assay was applied. TCRdb limited this immuneACCESS table to in-frame rearrangements with V and J called. A share of clones is missing; checked studies link under half to unresolved V genes, and the rest is unexplained. The sample table contains thousands of clones; only one count was recorded for about two thirds of them. Approximately 39% of the sample goes to the ten largest clones. Source material: cultured CD8+ T cells derived from PBMCs. These receptors were taken from a male donor with HIV.

This clone has a single count. The rearrangement joins TRBV5-4 to TRBJ2-7; 7 nucleotides agree with TRBD2. The J segment lost 0 bases and the V segment lost 0 bases, leaving 3 bases of the junction unmatched. The CDR3 has 15 residues. Germline CDR1 and CDR2: SGHNT and YYREEE (reference sequence). CDR3 protein: CASSLGGGSSYEQYF. The CDR3 bases are TGTGCCAGCAGCTTGGGTGGCGGGAGCTCCTACGAGCAGTACTTC.

This clone was seen more than once but under ten times. The chain joins TRBV5-4 to TRBJ2-1; 8 bases are shared with TRBD2. This CDR3 is built from 15 residues. Trimming at V came to 5 bases and at J to 2 bases, leaving 6 bases not matched to a gene. Germline lookup yields CDR1 SGHNT and CDR2 YYREEE (reference sequence). For the CDR3, the DNA is TGTGCCAGCAGGGGTCATAGCGGGGCCTACAATGAGCAGTTCTTC. This translates into CASRGHSGAYNEQFF.

The chain links TRBV9 to TRBJ1-1; D gene ambiguous. This CDR3 contains 13 residues. Trimming shortened V by 2 bases and J by 2 bases, and 7 bases separated the two germline ends. The V gene's germline CDR1 is SGDLS and CDR2 YYNGEE. The DNA of the CDR3 is TGTGCCAGCAGCGTTGACGGAAACACTGAAGCTTTCTTT. Protein: CASSVDGNTEAFF.

J is TRBJ2-5 and V is TRBV27; 11 bases fit TRBD2. The germline gives CDR1 MNHEY, CDR2 SMNVEV (reference sequence). The CDR3 is 14 amino acids. V shed 5 bases, J shed 5 bases, and the junction held 4 bases outside the gene matches. In DNA form, the CDR3 reads TGTGCCAGCAGTATGGGACTAGCGGCGGAGACCCAGTACTTC. It translates to CASSMGLAAETQYF.

This chain joins TRBV29-1 and TRBJ2-3; 9 nucleotides align to TRBD1. V was pared by 4 bases and J by 3 bases, with 5 bases of the junction left unmatched. The CDR3 runs to 14 residues. Germline lookup yields CDR1 SQVTM and CDR2 ANQGSEA. The CDR3 coding sequence is TGCAGCGTTGGTGGGACAGGGAGGACAGATACGCAGTATTTT. Encoded protein: CSVGGTGRTDTQYF.

The chain links TRBV25-1 to TRBJ2-1; D uncertain. The CDR3 is 11 amino acids. V was pared by 5 bases and J by 9 bases, with 8 bases between. Germline V gives CDR1 MGHDK, CDR2 SYGVNS. The CDR3 region is CASSRLGEQFF. As DNA, the CDR3 is TGTGCCAGCAGTCGGCTCGGTGAGCAGTTCTTC.

The chain carries TRBV10-2 and TRBJ2-4; D gene ambiguous. CDR1 WSHSY and CDR2 SAAADI come from the germline V gene. The CDR3 length is 16 residues. The germline V and J ends were trimmed by 6 bases and 0 bases, with 15 bases remaining between them. The DNA for the CDR3 is TGCGCCAGCAGCCCTGTCCAAAGTCTAGCCAAAAACATTCAGTACTTC. Its protein is CASSPVQSLAKNIQYF.